This TCR beta chain was documented in a study of shared clonotypes between healthy human individuals. Data came from immunoSEQ multiplex PCR; TCRdb stores just in-frame clones and leaves some out. Of some 1.1 million clones listed, 70% to 80% are singletons. Germline loops: CDR1 SGHAT, CDR2 FQNNGV. The CDR3 sequence is 11 residues long. Trimming removed 1 base at V and 4 bases at J, with 1 base between. As to this clone: Different DNA sequences within this sample yield the same CDR3.

This TCR derives from a man aged 18 to 30 in good health. Some clones in this sample may be carry-over from other donors' samples. Sequencing was done on a sample of memory CD4+ T cells from PBMCs. Subset in this sample: CD45RA-negative fraction. The chain uses TRBV11-2 and TRBJ2-5; D gene uncertain. CDR3 sequence: CASSLGETQYF. DNA for the CDR3: TGTGCCAGCAGCTTAGGAGAGACCCAGTACTTC.